The 4 T cell receptor beta chains presented below share a single source sample, sequenced in a study of persistence of HIV-infected CD4 T cells. No antigen has been identified for these receptors. Stimulation used around 9.1 ug/mL lysate from CMV-infected fibroblasts. CD40L/CD69 double-negative CD45RO-high memory CD4+ T cells were collected. Sequencing used immunoSEQ version 4 in survey mode. Sequencing was performed with immunoSEQ multiplex PCR; in TCRdb, only in-frame clones are kept and a portion is missing. The data hold 25,000 to 35,000 clones, with roughly four fifths observed a single time. This specimen was CD4+ T cells sorted from PBMCs after 18-hour stimulation, taken from a patient who received antiretroviral therapy. Every receptor here comes from an adult man with HIV who was CMV-seropositive.

The chain combines TRBV19 with TRBJ2-3; TRBD1 might be the D (5 bases). Germline V gene lookup returns CDR1 LNHDA and CDR2 SQIVND (reference sequence). This CDR3 is 12 amino acids long. V lost 4 bases to trimming and J lost 7 bases, with 9 bases between them. The CDR3 region is CASSNPGNTQYF. The CDR3 DNA is TGTGCCAGTAGTAACCCAGGGAATACGCAGTATTTT.

This rearrangement joins TRBV6-2 or TRBV6-3 to TRBJ2-1; 11 bases align to TRBD2. Germline values: CDR1 MNHEY, CDR2 SVGEGT. CDR3 length equals 19 residues. The junction had 12 bases not matched to a gene; V was cut back by 4 bases and J by 1 base. The CDR3 coding sequence is TGTGCCAGCAGTTCGACTAGCGGGGCAACCATTCCTTCCTACAATGAGCAGTTCTTC. Translating gives CASSSTSGATIPSYNEQFF.

The V gene is TRBV18, the J gene TRBJ1-2; TRBD1 aligns across 8 bases. The CDR3 has 15 amino acids. The ends lost 0 bases at V and 8 bases at J; junction bases unmatched: 8. Looked up from germline, CDR1 is KGHSH and CDR2 is LQKENI. Here the CDR3 DNA reads TGTGCCAGCTCACCACCTTCCGGGACAGGACTAGGCTACACCTTC. Translated, it gives CASSPPSGTGLGYTF.

The chain couples TRBV19 to TRBJ1-3; 7 positions match TRBD1. Germline V gene lookup returns CDR1 LNHDA and CDR2 SQIVND (reference sequence). The CDR3 totals 14 residues. V shed 6 bases and J 4 bases; nucleotides not matched to a gene: 6. Written as DNA, the CDR3 is TGTGCCAGTAGGCGACAGGGAGCGGGAAACACCATATATTTT. Translating gives CASRRQGAGNTIYF. Using reference TRBV19 and TRBJ1-3 for the parts outside the CDR3, the full variable domain is DGGITQSPKYLFRKEGQNVTLSCEQNLNHDAMYWYRQDPGQGLRLIYYSQIVNDFQKGDIAEGYSVSREKKESFPLTVTSAQKNPTAFYLCASRRQGAGNTIYFGEGSWLTVV.